This entry describes one T cell receptor beta chain. Tregs were sorted as CD4+CD25+CD127-/low cells. The CDR3 has 14 residues. Germline-derived CDR1 and CDR2 are SGDLS and YYNGEE. V lost 0 bases, J lost 2 bases, and 2 bases stayed unmatched. TCRdb analysed the 5' RACE reads with MiXCR anew, one entry per CDR3 protein. Found here are tens of thousands of distinct CDR3 sequences, approximately 22% of them singletons; the top ten hold about 4%. Sequenced: Tregs sorted from blood. This sequence originates from a female donor with breast cancer. The chain has TRBV9 and TRBJ2-7, with TRBD2 identical over 7 bases. CDR3 sequence: CASSVGGGTYEQYF. The CDR3 DNA is TGTGCCAGCAGCGTAGGGGGGGGGACCTACGAGCAGTACTTC.